This TCR beta chain derives from a study of blood T cell repertoires in COVID-19. Looking at the study overall: Some COVID-19 samples were acute and others convalescent; all came from the United States, Italy and Spain.

The germline V and J ends were trimmed by 0 bases and 2 bases, with 11 bases remaining between them. The CDR3 is made up of 16 amino acids. CDR1 SGHTA and CDR2 FQGTGA come from the germline V gene. Enrollment of patients from Seattle took place during active infection, with longitudinal follow-up. Original data processing: The authors estimated nucleated cell counts from reference gene primer amplification. Data came from immunoSEQ multiplex PCR; TCRdb stores just in-frame clones and leaves some out. That table furnishes V, J and clone size, whereas the DNA furnished D and trimming. This table holds 250,000 to 350,000 clones, 85% to 90% found once.

The chain has TRBV7-3 and TRBJ2-1, with a tentative D call TRBD1 (6 bases). The source is a woman aged 45-65 years with COVID-19, enrolled during active disease. What was sequenced was peripheral blood. CDR3 DNA: TGTGCCAGCAGCTTAACGTCAGGGACACCCTACAATGAGCAGTTCTTC. It codes for CASSLTSGTPYNEQFF.